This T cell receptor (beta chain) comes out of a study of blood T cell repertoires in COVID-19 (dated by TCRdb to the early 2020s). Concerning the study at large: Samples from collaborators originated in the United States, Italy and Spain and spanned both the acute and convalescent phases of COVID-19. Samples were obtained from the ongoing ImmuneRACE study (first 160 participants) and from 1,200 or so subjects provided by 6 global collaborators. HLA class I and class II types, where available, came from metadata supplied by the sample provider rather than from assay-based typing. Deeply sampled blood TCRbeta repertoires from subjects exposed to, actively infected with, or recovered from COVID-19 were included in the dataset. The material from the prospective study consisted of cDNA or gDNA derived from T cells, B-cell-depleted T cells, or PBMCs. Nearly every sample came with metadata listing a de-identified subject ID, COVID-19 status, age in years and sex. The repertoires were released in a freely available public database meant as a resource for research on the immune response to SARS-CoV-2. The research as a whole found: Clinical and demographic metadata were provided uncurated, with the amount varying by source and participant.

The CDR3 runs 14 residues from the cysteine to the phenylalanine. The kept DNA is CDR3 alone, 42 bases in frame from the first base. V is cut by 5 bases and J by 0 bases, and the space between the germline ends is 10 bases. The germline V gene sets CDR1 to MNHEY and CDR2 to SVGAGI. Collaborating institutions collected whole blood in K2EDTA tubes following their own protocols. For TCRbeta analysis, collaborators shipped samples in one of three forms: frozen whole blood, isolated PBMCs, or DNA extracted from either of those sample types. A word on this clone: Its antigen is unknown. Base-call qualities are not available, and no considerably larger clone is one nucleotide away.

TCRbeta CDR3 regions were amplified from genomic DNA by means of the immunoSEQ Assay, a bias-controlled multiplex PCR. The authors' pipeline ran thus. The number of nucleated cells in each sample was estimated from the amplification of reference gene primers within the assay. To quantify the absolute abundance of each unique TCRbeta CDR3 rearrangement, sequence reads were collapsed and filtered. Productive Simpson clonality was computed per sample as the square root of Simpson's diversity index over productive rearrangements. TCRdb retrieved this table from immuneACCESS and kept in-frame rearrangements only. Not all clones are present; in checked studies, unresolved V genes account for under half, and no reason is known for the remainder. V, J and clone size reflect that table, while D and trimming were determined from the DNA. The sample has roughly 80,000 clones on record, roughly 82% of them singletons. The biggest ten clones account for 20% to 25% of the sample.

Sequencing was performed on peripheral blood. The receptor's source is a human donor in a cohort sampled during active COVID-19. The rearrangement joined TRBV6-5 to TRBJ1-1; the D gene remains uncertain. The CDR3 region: CASSRESVNTEAFF. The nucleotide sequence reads TGTGCCAGCAGTCGGGAGTCGGTGAACACTGAAGCTTTCTTT.